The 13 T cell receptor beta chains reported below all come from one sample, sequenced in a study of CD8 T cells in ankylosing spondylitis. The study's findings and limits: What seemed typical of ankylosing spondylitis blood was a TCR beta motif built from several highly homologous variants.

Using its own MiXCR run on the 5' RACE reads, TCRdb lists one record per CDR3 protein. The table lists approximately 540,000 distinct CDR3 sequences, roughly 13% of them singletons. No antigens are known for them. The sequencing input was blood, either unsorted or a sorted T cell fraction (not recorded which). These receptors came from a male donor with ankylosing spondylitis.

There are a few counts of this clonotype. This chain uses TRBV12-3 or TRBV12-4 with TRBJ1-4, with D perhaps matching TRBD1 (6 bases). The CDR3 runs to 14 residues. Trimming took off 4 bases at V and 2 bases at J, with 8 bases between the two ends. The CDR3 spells CASSSQGTNEKLFF. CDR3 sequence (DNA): TGTGCCAGCAGTTCACAGGGTACTAATGAAAAACTGTTTTTT.

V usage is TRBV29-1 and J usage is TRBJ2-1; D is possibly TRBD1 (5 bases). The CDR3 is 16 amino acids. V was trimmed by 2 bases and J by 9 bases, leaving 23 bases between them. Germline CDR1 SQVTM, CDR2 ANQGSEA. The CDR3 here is CSVERDGQTAASEQFF. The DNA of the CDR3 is TGCAGCGTTGAAAGAGATGGACAAACCGCGGCCAGTGAGCAGTTCTTC.

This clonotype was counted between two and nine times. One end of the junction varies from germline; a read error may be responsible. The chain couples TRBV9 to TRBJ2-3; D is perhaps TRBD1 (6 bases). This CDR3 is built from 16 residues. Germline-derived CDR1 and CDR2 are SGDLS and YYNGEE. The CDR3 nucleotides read TGTGCCAGCACCGTAGGGGACATCGTAGGCACAGATACGCAGTATTTT. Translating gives CASTVGDIVGTDTQYF. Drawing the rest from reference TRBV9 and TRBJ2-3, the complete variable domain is DSGVTQTPKHLITATGQRVTLRCSPRSGDLSVYWYQQSLDQGLQFLIQYYNGEERAKGNILERFSAQQFPDLHSELNLSSLELGDSALYFCASTVGDIVGTDTQYFGPGTRLTVL.

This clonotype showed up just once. Here the CDR3 DNA reads TGCAGTGCTAGGGCCTACCGAAACTCATCCTACGAGCAGTACTTC. Translating it yields CSARAYRNSSYEQYF. The chain couples TRBV20-1 to TRBJ2-7; no definite D call. The V gene lost 3 bases and the J gene lost 1 base, with 16 bases spanning the gap. The CDR3 is made up of 15 amino acids. In germline, CDR1 is DFQATT, CDR2 SNEGSKA (reference sequence).

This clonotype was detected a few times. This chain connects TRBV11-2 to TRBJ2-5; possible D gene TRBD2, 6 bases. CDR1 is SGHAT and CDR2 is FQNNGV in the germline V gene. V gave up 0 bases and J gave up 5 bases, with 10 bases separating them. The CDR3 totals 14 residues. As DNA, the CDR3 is TGTGCCAGCAGCTTAGATTCGGGGGTTGAGACCCAGTACTTC. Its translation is CASSLDSGVETQYF.

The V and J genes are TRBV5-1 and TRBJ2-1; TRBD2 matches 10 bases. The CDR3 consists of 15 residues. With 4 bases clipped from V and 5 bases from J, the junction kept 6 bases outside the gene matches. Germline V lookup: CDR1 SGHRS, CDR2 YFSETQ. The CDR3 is CASSIAGGSNNEQFF. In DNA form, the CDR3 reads TGCGCCAGCAGCATAGCGGGAGGCAGTAACAATGAGCAGTTCTTC.

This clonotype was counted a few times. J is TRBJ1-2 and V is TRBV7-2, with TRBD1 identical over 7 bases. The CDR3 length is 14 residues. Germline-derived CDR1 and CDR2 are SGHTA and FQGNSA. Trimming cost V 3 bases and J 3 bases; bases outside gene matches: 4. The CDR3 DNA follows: TGTGCCAGCAGCTTTTGGGACAGAGACTATGGCTACACCTTC. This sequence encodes CASSFWDRDYGYTF.

The CDR3 loop is CATGYTGELFF. CDR3 nucleotide sequence: TGTGCCACAGGGTATACCGGGGAGCTGTTTTTT. V and J are TRBV24-1 and TRBJ2-2; unclear D gene. The CDR3 sequence is 11 residues long. The germline V and J ends were trimmed by 10 bases and 5 bases, with 7 bases remaining between them. CDR1 KGHDR and CDR2 SFDVKD come from the germline V gene.

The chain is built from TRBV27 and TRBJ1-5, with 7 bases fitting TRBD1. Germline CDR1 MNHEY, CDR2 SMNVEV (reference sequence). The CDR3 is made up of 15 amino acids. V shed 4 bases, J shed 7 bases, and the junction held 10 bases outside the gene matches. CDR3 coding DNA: TGTGCCAGCAGTTCCGACAGGGTCCGATCGCAGCCCCAGCATTTT. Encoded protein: CASSSDRVRSQPQHF.

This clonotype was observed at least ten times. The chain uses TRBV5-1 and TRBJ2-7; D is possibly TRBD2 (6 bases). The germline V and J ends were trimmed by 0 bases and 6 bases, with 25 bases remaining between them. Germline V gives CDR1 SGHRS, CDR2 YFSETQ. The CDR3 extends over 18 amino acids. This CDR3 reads CASSLAVGGFGSRVEQYF. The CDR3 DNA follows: TGCGCCAGCAGCTTGGCGGTAGGCGGGTTCGGGAGTCGGGTCGAGCAGTACTTC.

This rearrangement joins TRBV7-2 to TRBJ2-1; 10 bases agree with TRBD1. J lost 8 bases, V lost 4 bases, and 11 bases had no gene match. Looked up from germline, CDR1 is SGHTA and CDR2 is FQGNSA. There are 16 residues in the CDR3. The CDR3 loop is CASSSRPGQGIDEQFF. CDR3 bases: TGTGCCAGCAGCTCTCGCCCGGGACAGGGGATTGATGAGCAGTTCTTC. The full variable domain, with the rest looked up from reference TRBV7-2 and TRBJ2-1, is GAGVSQSPSNKVTEKGKDVELRCDPISGHTALYWYRQSLGQGLEFLIYFQGNSAPDKSGLPSDRFSAERTGGSVSTLTIQRTQQEDSAVYLCASSSRPGQGIDEQFFGPGTRLTVL.

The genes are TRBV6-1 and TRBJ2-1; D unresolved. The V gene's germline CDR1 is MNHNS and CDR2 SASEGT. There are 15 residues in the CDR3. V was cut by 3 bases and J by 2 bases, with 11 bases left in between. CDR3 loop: CASSEVGPAYNEQFF. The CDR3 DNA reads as TGTGCCAGCAGTGAGGTCGGACCCGCCTACAATGAGCAGTTCTTC.

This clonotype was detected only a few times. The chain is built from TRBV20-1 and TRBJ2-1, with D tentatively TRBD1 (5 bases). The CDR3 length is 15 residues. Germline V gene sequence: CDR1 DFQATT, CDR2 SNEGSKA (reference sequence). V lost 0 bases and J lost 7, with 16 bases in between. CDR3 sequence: CSARDGARASNEQFF. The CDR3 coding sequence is TGCAGTGCTAGAGATGGGGCCAGGGCATCGAATGAGCAGTTCTTC.